Below, 3 T cell receptor beta chains from the same sample are listed, as sequenced in a study of blood T cell repertoires in COVID-19. The method was immunoSEQ multiplex PCR; TCRdb's version includes in-frame clones alone and lacks a portion of them. Of about 220,000 clones detected, roughly 84% appear once; the ten largest clones hold around 3.5%. The sample taken for sequencing was peripheral blood. The receptors stem from an elderly woman with acute or convalescent COVID-19.

The chain links TRBV5-4 to TRBJ2-5, with D perhaps TRBD2 (5 bases). The CDR3 consists of 14 residues. CDR1 and CDR2 from the germline V gene are SGHNT and YYREEE (reference sequence). V lost 0 bases to trimming and J lost 5 bases, with 11 bases between them. Written as DNA, the CDR3 is TGTGCCAGCAGCTTGGGCCCCGGAGGCGAGACCCAGTACTTC. As protein: CASSLGPGGETQYF.

This chain connects TRBV7-9 to TRBJ1-1, with 10 bases aligning to TRBD1. This CDR3 comprises 14 residues. V lost 3 bases to trimming and J lost 3 bases; unmatched junction nucleotides: 1. The germline V gene encodes CDR1 SEHNR and CDR2 FQNEAQ (reference sequence). The CDR3 protein is CASSFGTGDTEAFF. DNA of the CDR3: TGTGCCAGCAGCTTCGGGACAGGGGACACTGAAGCTTTCTTT.

This clone was found a few times. This chain links TRBV6-2 or TRBV6-3 with TRBJ1-4; no reliable D call. This CDR3 contains 15 residues. V was trimmed by 2 bases and J by 7 bases, leaving 14 bases between them. Germline V gives CDR1 MNHEY, CDR2 SVGEGT. CDR3: CASSYRSPGGEKLFF. The DNA for the CDR3 is TGTGCCAGCAGTTACCGGTCGCCGGGTGGTGAAAAACTGTTTTTT.